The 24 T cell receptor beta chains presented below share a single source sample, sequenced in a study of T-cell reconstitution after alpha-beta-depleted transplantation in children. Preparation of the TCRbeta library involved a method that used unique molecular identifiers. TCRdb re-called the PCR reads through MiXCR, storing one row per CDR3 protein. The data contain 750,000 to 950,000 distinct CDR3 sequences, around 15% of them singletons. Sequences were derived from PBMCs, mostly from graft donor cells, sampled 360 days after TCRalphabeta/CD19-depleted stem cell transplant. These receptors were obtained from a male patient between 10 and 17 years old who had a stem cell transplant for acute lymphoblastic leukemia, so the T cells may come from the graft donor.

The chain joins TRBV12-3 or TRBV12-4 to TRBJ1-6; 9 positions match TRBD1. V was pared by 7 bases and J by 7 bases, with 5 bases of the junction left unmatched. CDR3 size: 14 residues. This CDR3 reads CASNPGQGNSPLHF. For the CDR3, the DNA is TGTGCCAGCAACCCAGGACAGGGGAATTCACCCCTCCACTTT.

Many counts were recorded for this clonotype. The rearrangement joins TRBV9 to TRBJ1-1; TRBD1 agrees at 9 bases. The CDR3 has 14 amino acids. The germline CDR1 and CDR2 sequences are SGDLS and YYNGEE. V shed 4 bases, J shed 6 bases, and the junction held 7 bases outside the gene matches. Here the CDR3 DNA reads TGTGCCAGCAGCCCCAGAACAGGGGGCCCTGAAGCTTTCTTT. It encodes CASSPRTGGPEAFF.

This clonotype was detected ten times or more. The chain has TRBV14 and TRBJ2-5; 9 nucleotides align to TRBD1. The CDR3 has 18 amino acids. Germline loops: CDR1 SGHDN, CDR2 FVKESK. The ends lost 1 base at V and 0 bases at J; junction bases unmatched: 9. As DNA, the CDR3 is TGTGCCAGCAGCCAAGGCTTGGCGGGACAGGGATACCAAGAGACCCAGTACTTC. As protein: CASSQGLAGQGYQETQYF.

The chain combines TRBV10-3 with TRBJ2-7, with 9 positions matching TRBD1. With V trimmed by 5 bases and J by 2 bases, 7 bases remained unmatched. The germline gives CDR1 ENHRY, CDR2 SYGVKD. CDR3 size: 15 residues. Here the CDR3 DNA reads TGTGCCATCAGTCCGTTGACAGGGGGTCCCTACGAGCAGTACTTC. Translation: CAISPLTGGPYEQYF.

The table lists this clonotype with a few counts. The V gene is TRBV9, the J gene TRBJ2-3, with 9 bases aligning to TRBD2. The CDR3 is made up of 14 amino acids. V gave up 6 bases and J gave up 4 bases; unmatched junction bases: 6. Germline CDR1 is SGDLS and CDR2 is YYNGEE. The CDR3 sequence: CASTVGTSPDTQYF. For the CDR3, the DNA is TGTGCCAGCACCGTCGGGACTAGCCCAGATACGCAGTATTTT.

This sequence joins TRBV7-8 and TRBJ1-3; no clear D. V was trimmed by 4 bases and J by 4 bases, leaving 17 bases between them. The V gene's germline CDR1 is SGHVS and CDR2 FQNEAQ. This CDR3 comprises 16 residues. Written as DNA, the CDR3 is TGTGCCAGCAGCTGGCCAAGGGAGGGTAGAGGAAACACCATATATTTT. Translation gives CASSWPREGRGNTIYF.

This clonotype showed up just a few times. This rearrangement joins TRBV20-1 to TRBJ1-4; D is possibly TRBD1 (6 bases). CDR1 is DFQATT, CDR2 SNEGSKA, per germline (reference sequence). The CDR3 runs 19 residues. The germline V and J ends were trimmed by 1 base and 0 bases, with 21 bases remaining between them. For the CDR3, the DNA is TGCAGTGCTAGAGGGGAGGACAGCCGCCACCATGCAACTAATGAAAAACTGTTTTTT. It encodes CSARGEDSRHHATNEKLFF.

The CDR3 is CAWSTRQTYEQYF. The DNA of the CDR3 is TGTGCCTGGAGTACGAGACAGACCTACGAGCAGTACTTC. The chain couples TRBV30 to TRBJ2-7, with D possibly being TRBD1 (5 bases). Germline CDR1 and CDR2: GTSNPN and SVGIG (reference sequence). The CDR3 is 13 residues long. V lost 2 bases to trimming and J lost 2 bases, with 10 bases between them.

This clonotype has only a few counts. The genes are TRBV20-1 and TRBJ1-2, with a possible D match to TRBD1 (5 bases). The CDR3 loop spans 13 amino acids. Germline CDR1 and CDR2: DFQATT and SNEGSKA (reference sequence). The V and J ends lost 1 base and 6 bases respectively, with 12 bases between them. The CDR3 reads CSARVQQAHGYTF. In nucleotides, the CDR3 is TGCAGTGCTAGAGTACAACAGGCTCATGGCTACACCTTC.

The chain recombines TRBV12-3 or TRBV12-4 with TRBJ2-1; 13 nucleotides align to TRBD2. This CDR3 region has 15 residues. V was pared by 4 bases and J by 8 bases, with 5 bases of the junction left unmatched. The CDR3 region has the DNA TGTGCCAGCAGTTGGGGACTAGCGGGAATCGATGAGCAGTTCTTC. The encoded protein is CASSWGLAGIDEQFF.

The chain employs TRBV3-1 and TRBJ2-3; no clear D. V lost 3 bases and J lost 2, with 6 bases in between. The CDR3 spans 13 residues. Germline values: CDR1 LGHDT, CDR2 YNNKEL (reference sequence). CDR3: CASSHQHTDTQYF. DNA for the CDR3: TGTGCCAGCAGCCACCAACACACAGATACGCAGTATTTT.

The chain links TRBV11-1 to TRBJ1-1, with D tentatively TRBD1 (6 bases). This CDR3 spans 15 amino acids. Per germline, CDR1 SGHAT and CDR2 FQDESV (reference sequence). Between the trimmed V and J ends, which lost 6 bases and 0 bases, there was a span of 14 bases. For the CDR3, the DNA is TGTGCCAGCAGAGAGGGGGGGGTTATGAACACTGAAGCTTTCTTT. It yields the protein CASREGGVMNTEAFF.

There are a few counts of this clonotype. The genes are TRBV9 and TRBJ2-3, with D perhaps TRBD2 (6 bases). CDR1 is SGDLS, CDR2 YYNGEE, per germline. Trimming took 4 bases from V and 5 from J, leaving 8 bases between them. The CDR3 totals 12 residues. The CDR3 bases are TGTGCCAGCAGCAATAGCGGAGATACGCAGTATTTT. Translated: CASSNSGDTQYF.

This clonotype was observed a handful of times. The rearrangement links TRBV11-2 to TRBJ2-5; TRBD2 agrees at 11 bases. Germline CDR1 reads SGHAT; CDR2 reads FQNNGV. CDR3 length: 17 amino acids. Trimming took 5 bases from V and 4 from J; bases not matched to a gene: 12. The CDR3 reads CASSRVGTSGGGETQYF. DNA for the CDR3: TGTGCCAGCAGCCGGGTGGGGACTAGCGGAGGAGGAGAGACCCAGTACTTC. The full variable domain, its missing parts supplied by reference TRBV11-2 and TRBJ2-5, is EAGVAQSPRYKIIEKRQSVAFWCNPISGHATLYWYQQILGQGPKLLIQFQNNGVVDDSQLPKDRFSAERLKGVDSTLKIQPAKLEDSAVYLCASSRVGTSGGGETQYFGPGTRLLVL.

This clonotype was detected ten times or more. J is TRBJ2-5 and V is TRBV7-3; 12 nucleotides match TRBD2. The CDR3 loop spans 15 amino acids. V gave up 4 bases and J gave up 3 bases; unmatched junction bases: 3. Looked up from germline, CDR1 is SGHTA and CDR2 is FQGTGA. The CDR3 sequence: CASSWTSGTKETQYF. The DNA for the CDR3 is TGTGCCAGCAGCTGGACTAGCGGGACTAAAGAGACCCAGTACTTC.

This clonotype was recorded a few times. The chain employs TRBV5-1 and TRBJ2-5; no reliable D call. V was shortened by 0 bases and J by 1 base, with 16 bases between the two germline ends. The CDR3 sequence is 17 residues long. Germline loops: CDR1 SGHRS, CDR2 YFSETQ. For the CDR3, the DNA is TGCGCCAGCAGCTTGGGGTTCGGAGTCTCGACCCAAGAGACCCAGTACTTC. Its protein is CASSLGFGVSTQETQYF.

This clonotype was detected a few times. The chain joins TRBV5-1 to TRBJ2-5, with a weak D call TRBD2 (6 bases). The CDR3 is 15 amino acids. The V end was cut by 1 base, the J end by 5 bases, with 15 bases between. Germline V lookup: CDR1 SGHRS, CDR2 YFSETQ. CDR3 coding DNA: TGCGCCAGCAGCTTGATCGGCCAAGGAGGGGAGACCCAGTACTTC. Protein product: CASSLIGQGGETQYF.

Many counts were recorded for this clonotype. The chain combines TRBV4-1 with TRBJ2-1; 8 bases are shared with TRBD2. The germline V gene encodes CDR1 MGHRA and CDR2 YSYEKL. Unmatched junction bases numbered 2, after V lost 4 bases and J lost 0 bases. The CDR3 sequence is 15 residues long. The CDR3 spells CASSPLADSYNEQFF. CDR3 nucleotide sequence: TGCGCCAGCAGCCCACTAGCGGACTCCTACAATGAGCAGTTCTTC.

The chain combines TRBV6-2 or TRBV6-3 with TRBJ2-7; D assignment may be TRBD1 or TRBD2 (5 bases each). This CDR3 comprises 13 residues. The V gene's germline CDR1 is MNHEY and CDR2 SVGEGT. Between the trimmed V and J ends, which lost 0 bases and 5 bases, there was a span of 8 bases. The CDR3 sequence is CASSYSGDDEQYF. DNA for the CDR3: TGTGCCAGCAGTTACTCGGGGGACGACGAGCAGTACTTC.

Written as DNA, the CDR3 is TGCGCCACTTCGGACAGGGGGAGGACAGATACGCAGTATTTT. Its translation is CATSDRGRTDTQYF. This chain links TRBV10-2 with TRBJ2-3, with 10 bases identical to TRBD1. This CDR3 has 14 residues. The germline V gene encodes CDR1 WSHSY and CDR2 SAAADI. V shed 10 bases, J shed 3 bases, and the junction held 7 bases outside the gene matches.

CDR3 loop: CASKDGTGYNEQFF. In nucleotides, the CDR3 is TGCGCCAGCAAGGACGGGACTGGCTACAATGAGCAGTTCTTC. V and J are TRBV4-1 and TRBJ2-1, with a possible D match to TRBD2 (6 bases). Trimming removed 7 bases at V and 3 bases at J, with 13 bases between. The CDR3 contains 14 residues. In germline, CDR1 is MGHRA, CDR2 YSYEKL.

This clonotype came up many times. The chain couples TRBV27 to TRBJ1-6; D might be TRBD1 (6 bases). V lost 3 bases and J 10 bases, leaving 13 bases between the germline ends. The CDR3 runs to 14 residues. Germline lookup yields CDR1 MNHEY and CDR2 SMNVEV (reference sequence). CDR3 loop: CASSFRGARSPLHF. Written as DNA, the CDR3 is TGTGCCAGCAGTTTTCGGGGGGCGAGGTCACCCCTCCACTTT.

CDR3 region: CSASFGTGIYSNQPQHF. CDR3 bases: TGCAGTGCTTCTTTCGGGACAGGAATTTATAGCAATCAGCCCCAGCATTTT. The rearrangement uses TRBV20-1 and TRBJ1-5, with 8 bases matching TRBD1. With 5 bases clipped from V and 0 bases from J, the junction kept 12 bases outside the gene matches. Germline V gene sequence: CDR1 DFQATT, CDR2 SNEGSKA (reference sequence). The length of the CDR3 is 17 residues.

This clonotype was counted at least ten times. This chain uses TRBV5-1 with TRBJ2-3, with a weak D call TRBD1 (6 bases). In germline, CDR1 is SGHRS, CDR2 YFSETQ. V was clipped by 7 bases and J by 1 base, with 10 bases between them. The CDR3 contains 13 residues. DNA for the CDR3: TGCGCCAGCTGTTCAGGGGGCACAGATACGCAGTATTTT. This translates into CASCSGGTDTQYF.